The rows below give T cell receptor beta chains drawn from one sample of a study of blood T cell repertoires in COVID-19. Here immunoSEQ multiplex PCR was the method, and the copy in TCRdb shows in-frame clones only, minus some. This sample has roughly 240,000 clones; about 83% occur once, and the top ten carry 3% to 4.5%. The sample consisted of PBMCs or T cells enriched from blood (not recorded which). Source of these receptors: a middle-aged woman who had been exposed to COVID-19. CDR3s include the opening cysteine and the closing phenylalanine or tryptophan. The D gene is left open where the match is weak. Size is stated for part of the rows, as once, few or many counts, or as a class when the clone is expanded.

v_gene	abundance	d_gene	j_gene	CDR3nt	CDR3aa
TRBV3-1/TRBV3-2	.	.	TRBJ2-3	TGTGCCAGCAGCCTACCACAAGGCGCGGGGTTCACAGATACGCAGTATTTT	CASSLPQGAGFTDTQYF
TRBV11-2	few	.	TRBJ1-1	TGTGCCAGCAGCTTAAGCGGACTTAAGAACACTGAAGCTTTCTTT	CASSLSGLKNTEAFF
TRBV21-1	once	.	TRBJ2-1	TGTGCCAGCAGCAAGAGGGCGAAGCGGGGGACTTGCTCCTACAATGAGCAGTTCTTC	CASSKRAKRGTCSYNEQFF
TRBV6-5	.	.	TRBJ1-2	TGTGCCAGCAGTTACGGGACTTATGGCTACACCTTC	CASSYGTYGYTF
TRBV7-9	.	TRBD1	TRBJ2-7	TGTGCCAGCAGCTCATGGACAGGGGGCTTGGACGAGCAGTACTTC	CASSSWTGGLDEQYF
TRBV7-6	few	TRBD2	TRBJ2-1	TGTGCCAGCAGCCCTATGGCTAGCGGTAACAATGAGCAGTTCTTC	CASSPMASGNNEQFF
TRBV19	.	TRBD1	TRBJ2-3	TGTGCCAGTGGAAGGACAGGTGGGGATACGCAGTATTTT	CASGRTGGDTQYF
TRBV18	.	TRBD2	TRBJ2-1	TGTGCCAGCTCACCGGTCTTTTTGGCGGGGGGCAATGAGCAGTTCTTC	CASSPVFLAGGNEQFF
TRBV14	.	.	TRBJ2-7	TGTGCCAGCAGCCAAGGGAGAGGATGGTCCTACGAGCAGTACTTC	CASSQGRGWSYEQYF
TRBV5-1	once	TRBD1	TRBJ1-1	TGCGCCAGCAGCTCCGGGACAGCTGCTCCAAATACCATGAACACTGAAGCTTTCTTT	CASSSGTAAPNTMNTEAFF
TRBV20-1	.	.	TRBJ1-4	TGCAGTGCTAGTTACGGCGGGGCTAATGAAAAACTGTTTTTT	CSASYGGANEKLFF
TRBV10-2	few	.	TRBJ1-1	TGCGCCAGCAAGCGGGCCTTTGTCTCGAACACTGAAGCTTTCTTT	CASKRAFVSNTEAFF
TRBV9	.	.	TRBJ2-3	TGTGCCAGCAGCGTAGTCGCGGGTAGCACAGATACGCAGTATTTT	CASSVVAGSTDTQYF
TRBV6-5	.	.	TRBJ2-7	TGTGCCAGCCCAACCCCACAGGGTGATACCTACGAGCAGTACTTC	CASPTPQGDTYEQYF
TRBV7-2	.	.	TRBJ1-3	TGTGCCAGCAGCCGGAGAGAGCGAGCCGGAAACACCATATATTTT	CASSRRERAGNTIYF
TRBV5-1	few	.	TRBJ1-5	TGCGCCAGCAGCTTGTTCAGGGGCGGGAATCAGCCCCAGCATTTT	CASSLFRGGNQPQHF
TRBV28	.	TRBD1	TRBJ1-3	TGTGCCAGCAGCTCCGGGACAGGCGGAAACACCATATATTTT	CASSSGTGGNTIYF
TRBV9	once	TRBD2	TRBJ2-3	TGTGCCAGCAGCGTAGCAAGGACTAGCGGGGATAGCACAGATACGCAGTATTTT	CASSVARTSGDSTDTQYF
TRBV5-1	few	TRBD1	TRBJ1-2	TGCGCCAGCAGCCTGGACAGGGTGAGCTACACCTTC	CASSLDRVSYTF
TRBV23-1	.	TRBD1	TRBJ1-5	TGCGCCAGCAACAAAAAAAGGACAGGGATAAATCAGCCCCAGCATTTT	CASNKKRTGINQPQHF
TRBV5-1	.	.	TRBJ1-4	TGCGCCAGCAGCTTTGGACAGAGTTTTAATGAAAAACTGTTTTTT	CASSFGQSFNEKLFF
TRBV7-2	.	TRBD2	TRBJ2-1	TGTGCCAGCAGCCCGAGGACTAGCGGGGGGCCCCAGGTTGAGCAGTTCTTC	CASSPRTSGGPQVEQFF
TRBV6-5	.	.	TRBJ2-2	TGTGCCAGCAGCTATGACAGGAACACCGGGGAGCTGTTTTTT	CASSYDRNTGELFF
TRBV30	.	TRBD1	TRBJ1-5	TGTGCCTGGAGTCGGGACAGGGGAAGTTCTAGCAATCAGCCCCAGCATTTT	CAWSRDRGSSSNQPQHF
TRBV5-1	.	.	TRBJ1-2	TGCGCCAGCAGCTTGTCCGGGGAAGGCTACACCTTC	CASSLSGEGYTF
TRBV7-9	.	TRBD1	TRBJ1-2	TGTGCCAGCAGCCGCGACAGGGGCGGTAACTATGGCTACACCTTC	CASSRDRGGNYGYTF
TRBV7-2	.	.	TRBJ1-1	TGTGCCAGCAGCCCCCGGACGGGGAGAAACCGGAACACTGAAGCTTTCTTT	CASSPRTGRNRNTEAFF
TRBV11-2	.	.	TRBJ1-1	TGTGCCAGCAGCGCCGGTCTCAACACTGAAGCTTTCTTT	CASSAGLNTEAFF